A single sample gave rise to the 8 T cell receptor beta chains below, sequenced in a study of blood T cell repertoires in COVID-19. Assay: immunoSEQ multiplex PCR; the TCRdb copy retains only in-frame clones and omits some. The repertoire consists of fewer than 250,000 clones, with around nine tenths occurring once and the leading ten covering around 0.83%. The specimen sequenced was peripheral blood. These receptors were collected from a young man with COVID-19, enrolled during active disease.

About this clone: At the DNA level, this CDR3 is encoded by other sequences in the same sample as well. This chain uses TRBV6-1 with TRBJ2-7, with TRBD1 identical over 10 bases. CDR1 and CDR2 from the germline V gene are MNHNS and SASEGT. The V and J ends lost 3 bases and 6 bases, in that order; junction bases with no gene match: 2. The CDR3 runs to 13 residues. Here the CDR3 reads CASSEGTGVEQYF. The DNA for the CDR3 is TGTGCCAGCAGTGAGGGGACAGGGGTCGAGCAGTACTTC.

The CDR3 region has the DNA TGCGCCAGCAGCTTTGTACAGGGGGCCTACGAGCAGTACTTC. Translating it yields CASSFVQGAYEQYF. The V gene is TRBV5-1, the J gene TRBJ2-7; 8 bases align to TRBD1. With V trimmed by 2 bases and J by 2 bases, 3 bases remained unmatched. This CDR3 has 14 amino acids. Germline-derived CDR1 and CDR2 are SGHRS and YFSETQ.

The J gene is TRBJ2-3, the V gene TRBV7-7; 7 bases match TRBD1. The CDR3 contains 15 residues. In germline, CDR1 is SSHAT, CDR2 FNYEAQ (reference sequence). The junction had 3 bases not matched to a gene; V was cut back by 2 bases and J by 1 base. The CDR3 loop is CASSLQGDGTDTQYF. In nucleotides, the CDR3 is TGTGCCAGCAGCTTACAGGGGGACGGCACAGATACGCAGTATTTT. The variable domain in full, with the rest retrieved from reference TRBV7-7 and TRBJ2-3, is GAGVSQSPRYKVTKRGQDVTLRCDPISSHATLYWYQQALGQGPEFLTYFNYEAQPDKSGLPSDRFSAERPEGSISTLTIQRTEQRDSAMYRCASSLQGDGTDTQYFGPGTRLTVL.

The V gene is TRBV7-9, the J gene TRBJ2-7; 7 bases align to TRBD1. The CDR3 extends over 14 amino acids. Germline V gives CDR1 SEHNR, CDR2 FQNEAQ (reference sequence). V lost 4 bases and J lost 6; bases outside the gene matches: 9. CDR3 protein: CASSSDTGAAEQYF. Written as DNA, the CDR3 is TGTGCCAGCAGCTCCGACACAGGGGCGGCCGAGCAGTACTTC.

This sequence joins TRBV19 and TRBJ1-1; D is perhaps TRBD1 (5 bases). CDR1 LNHDA and CDR2 SQIVND come from the germline V gene (reference sequence). The CDR3 extends over 13 amino acids. The V end lost 5 bases, the J end lost 4 bases, and 11 bases lay between the germline ends. CDR3 loop: CASSGGWGTEAFF. CDR3 sequence (DNA): TGTGCCAGTAGTGGGGGGTGGGGCACTGAAGCTTTCTTT.

The V call is TRBV10-3, the J call TRBJ2-3; 12 bases are shared with TRBD2. V was clipped by 4 bases and J by 3 bases; unmatched bases: 14. Germline values: CDR1 ENHRY, CDR2 SYGVKD. This CDR3 contains 19 residues. The CDR3 here is CAISVPPRGTSGLTDTQYF. The CDR3 DNA sequence: TGTGCCATCAGTGTGCCCCCTCGGGGGACTAGCGGGCTGACAGATACGCAGTATTTT.

This chain connects TRBV29-1 to TRBJ2-3; D may be TRBD1 (5 bases). Between the trimmed V and J ends, which lost 4 bases and 5 bases, there was a span of 16 bases. The germline gives CDR1 SQVTM, CDR2 ANQGSEA. The CDR3 has 14 amino acids. This CDR3 reads CSVGGWTPGDTQYF. The CDR3 DNA reads as TGCAGCGTTGGAGGCTGGACACCGGGAGATACGCAGTATTTT.

This chain uses TRBV9 with TRBJ1-6, with 7 bases matching TRBD1. The V and J ends lost 4 bases and 7 bases, in that order; junction bases with no gene match: 11. CDR1 and CDR2 from the germline V gene are SGDLS and YYNGEE. This CDR3 comprises 16 residues. In DNA form, the CDR3 reads TGTGCCAGCAGCCCGTACGAAGGGGGCTGGAATTCACCCCTCCACTTT. The encoded protein is CASSPYEGGWNSPLHF. Looking up the rest from reference TRBV9 and TRBJ1-6 gives the full variable domain: DSGVTQTPKHLITATGQRVTLRCSPRSGDLSVYWYQQSLDQGLQFLIQYYNGEERAKGNILERFSAQQFPDLHSELNLSSLELGDSALYFCASSPYEGGWNSPLHFGNGTRLTVT.